This TCR beta chain is from a study of PD-1 blockade in classical Hodgkin lymphoma. Study findings and constraints: Baseline diversity resembling that of newly diagnosed patients was seen in complete responders.

Comment on this clone: Its antigen is not known.

The assay was immunoSEQ multiplex PCR, and TCRdb's table has in-frame clones only and misses some. The data show 100,000 or so clones, roughly 89% seen once. V was pared by 6 bases and J by 3 bases, with 18 bases between. Germline V gene lookup returns CDR1 MDHEN and CDR2 SYDVKM. The CDR3 covers 15 residues. The time point is: cycle 4 day 1 (C4D1), after less than seven weeks of nivolumab. Every patient experienced relapse after autologous stem cell transplantation, and brentuximab vedotin exposure varied. Under best response, outcomes were complete response, partial response or progressive disease. The gene calls are TRBV28 and TRBJ2-7, with no clear D. The origin of this receptor is a human donor with classical Hodgkin lymphoma. The material was peripheral blood mononuclear cells (PBMCs), obtained before the fourth cycle of nivolumab. CDR3 sequence reads: CASSLGERLSYEQYF. The CDR3 nucleotides are TGTGCCAGCAGCCTTGGAGAGAGACTGAGCTACGAGCAGTACTTC.